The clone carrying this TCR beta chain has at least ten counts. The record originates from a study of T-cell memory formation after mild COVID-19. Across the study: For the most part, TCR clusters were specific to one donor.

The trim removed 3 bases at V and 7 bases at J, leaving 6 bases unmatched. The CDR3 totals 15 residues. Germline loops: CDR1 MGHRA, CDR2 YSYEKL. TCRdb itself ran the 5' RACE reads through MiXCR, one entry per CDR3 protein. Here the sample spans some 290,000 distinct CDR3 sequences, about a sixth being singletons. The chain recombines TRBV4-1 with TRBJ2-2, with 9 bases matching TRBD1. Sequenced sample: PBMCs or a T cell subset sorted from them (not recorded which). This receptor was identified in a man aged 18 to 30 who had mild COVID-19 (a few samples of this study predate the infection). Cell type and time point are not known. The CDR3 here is CASSHRDREHGELFF. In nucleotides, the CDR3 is TGCGCCAGCAGCCATCGGGACAGGGAGCACGGGGAGCTGTTTTTT.